Following are 24 T cell receptor beta chains from one sample sequenced in a study of OX40 agonist ivuxolimab in advanced cancers. The table came from immunoSEQ multiplex PCR; TCRdb's copy has only in-frame clones and leaves some out. This table holds 34,000 or so clones, approximately 90% found once. Here the sequenced sample was CD4+ or CD8+ T cells sorted from blood, taken in a trial of the OX40 agonist ivuxolimab. The source is an adult with an advanced solid tumor such as melanoma, head and neck, liver or kidney cancer.

Only one count was recorded for this clone. The chain is built from TRBV7-9 and TRBJ1-2; TRBD1 agrees at 9 bases. Germline CDR1 and CDR2: SEHNR and FQNEAQ (reference sequence). V was clipped by 1 base and J by 4 bases; unmatched bases: 7. The CDR3 contains 16 residues. CDR3 sequence reads: CASSLGTGAGGYGYTF. CDR3 DNA sequence: TGTGCCAGCAGCTTAGGGACAGGGGCAGGGGGCTATGGCTACACCTTC.

This chain links TRBV11-2 with TRBJ2-7; D is possibly TRBD2 (6 bases). V was pared by 1 base and J by 5 bases, with 15 bases between. Per germline, CDR1 SGHAT and CDR2 FQNNGV. The CDR3 extends over 15 amino acids. The CDR3 region has the DNA TGTGCCAGCAGCTTAGGGAGGGAGAGGTTCCACGAGCAGTACTTC. This codes for CASSLGRERFHEQYF. Variable domain in full (rest from reference TRBV11-2 and TRBJ2-7): EAGVAQSPRYKIIEKRQSVAFWCNPISGHATLYWYQQILGQGPKLLIQFQNNGVVDDSQLPKDRFSAERLKGVDSTLKIQPAKLEDSAVYLCASSLGRERFHEQYFGPGTRLTVT.

The V gene is TRBV5-5, the J gene TRBJ1-2, with D hard to call. The CDR3 consists of 12 residues. The germline gives CDR1 SGHKS, CDR2 YYEKEE (reference sequence). Trimming took off 1 base at V and 5 bases at J, with 6 bases between the two ends. The CDR3 DNA sequence: TGTGCCAGCAGCTTGACAAGTTATGGCTACACCTTC. The encoded protein is CASSLTSYGYTF. Combining the CDR3 with reference TRBV5-5 and TRBJ1-2 gives the whole variable domain DAGVTQSPTHLIKTRGQQVTLRCSPISGHKSVSWYQQVLGQGPQFIFQYYEKEERGRGNFPDRFSARQFPNYSSELNVNALLLGDSALYLCASSLTSYGYTFGSGTRLTVV.

CDR3: CASSLTGSTNEKLFF. CDR3 in DNA: TGTGCCAGCAGCTTAACAGGATCGACTAATGAAAAACTGTTTTTT. The rearrangement joins TRBV11-3 to TRBJ1-4, with a weak D call TRBD1 (5 bases). Germline V lookup: CDR1 SGHNT, CDR2 YENEEA. This CDR3 contains 15 residues. V was cut by 2 bases and J by 2 bases, with 9 bases left in between.

V usage is TRBV10-3 and J usage is TRBJ2-7; 8 bases align to TRBD1. V was pared by 2 bases and J by 3 bases, with 3 bases of the junction left unmatched. CDR1 is ENHRY, CDR2 SYGVKD, per germline. The CDR3 runs to 14 residues. This chain's CDR3 is CAISEDRGVYEQYF. The CDR3 nucleotides are TGTGCCATCAGTGAGGACAGGGGTGTCTACGAGCAGTACTTC.

This sequence joins TRBV7-3 and TRBJ2-7; 7 positions match TRBD1. Germline V lookup: CDR1 SGHTA, CDR2 FQGTGA. The CDR3 runs 14 residues. The ends lost 6 bases at V and 3 bases at J; junction bases unmatched: 8. Here the CDR3 reads CASSAPGQNYEQYF. Here the CDR3 DNA reads TGTGCCAGCAGTGCACCGGGACAGAACTACGAGCAGTACTTC.

V and J are TRBV6-6 and TRBJ2-7; tentatively, D is TRBD2 (5 bases). V gave up 6 bases and J gave up 5 bases, with 14 bases separating them. The CDR3 extends over 13 amino acids. Germline CDR1 and CDR2: MNHNY and SVGAGI (reference sequence). CDR3 sequence reads: CASSPTGFHEQYF. The CDR3 bases are TGTGCCAGCAGCCCTACGGGGTTCCACGAGCAGTACTTC.

The chain employs TRBV19 and TRBJ1-1; 8 positions match TRBD1. CDR3 size: 17 residues. V was pared by 3 bases and J by 0 bases, with 9 bases of the junction left unmatched. The germline gives CDR1 LNHDA, CDR2 SQIVND (reference sequence). Here the CDR3 DNA reads TGTGCCAGTAGTATCCAGCTTAGACAGGGGTTGAACACTGAAGCTTTCTTT. The encoded protein is CASSIQLRQGLNTEAFF.

The rearrangement uses TRBV5-5 and TRBJ1-5, with unresolved D. This CDR3 has 12 residues. CDR1 is SGHKS and CDR2 is YYEKEE in the germline V gene (reference sequence). Trimming took 5 bases from V and 13 from J, leaving 16 bases between them. This chain's CDR3 is CASSPSGFNQHF. DNA of the CDR3: TGTGCCAGCAGTCCGTCCGGGTTTAATCAGCATTTT.

The chain combines TRBV6-1 with TRBJ2-5, with 12 bases identical to TRBD1. This CDR3 comprises 15 residues. The V and J ends lost 10 bases and 5 bases, in that order; junction bases with no gene match: 11. Germline V lookup: CDR1 MNHNS, CDR2 SASEGT. The CDR3 protein is CATHNRDRGHETQYF. CDR3 bases: TGTGCCACCCACAACCGGGACAGGGGGCATGAGACCCAGTACTTC.

CDR3 protein: CASSKFLVGTLEPQHF. The CDR3 DNA sequence: TGTGCCAGCAGTAAATTCCTGGTGGGGACCCTAGAGCCCCAGCATTTT. The V call is TRBV27, the J call TRBJ1-5, with D perhaps TRBD1 (5 bases). Germline V gene lookup returns CDR1 MNHEY and CDR2 SMNVEV (reference sequence). This CDR3 region has 16 residues. The germline V and J ends were trimmed by 5 bases and 8 bases, with 22 bases remaining between them.

This clone came up a few times. This chain connects TRBV28 to TRBJ2-7; 7 positions match TRBD1. Germline loops: CDR1 MDHEN, CDR2 SYDVKM. The V and J ends lost 4 bases and 4 bases, in that order; junction bases with no gene match: 16. The CDR3 length is 17 residues. CDR3 DNA sequence: TGTGCCAGCAGTTCTCTCGACAGGGCCCAAGGGGGTTACGAGCAGTACTTC. It codes for CASSSLDRAQGGYEQYF.

The chain joins TRBV11-2 to TRBJ1-6; weak D call: TRBD1 (5 bases). V was pared by 2 bases and J by 5 bases, with 13 bases between. The CDR3 is 16 residues long. Germline V gene lookup returns CDR1 SGHAT and CDR2 FQNNGV. Written as DNA, the CDR3 is TGTGCCAGCAGCTTACGACGAGGGGTTAATAATTCACCCCTCCACTTT. It encodes CASSLRRGVNNSPLHF.

This sequence joins TRBV9 and TRBJ1-4; TRBD1 is a possible D gene (5 bases). Germline assignment: CDR1 SGDLS and CDR2 YYNGEE. V lost 4 bases and J lost 7, with 14 bases in between. This CDR3 region has 14 residues. CDR3 loop: CASSPPGPGEKLFF. The DNA of the CDR3 is TGTGCCAGCAGCCCCCCGGGGCCGGGTGAAAAACTGTTTTTT.

The V gene is TRBV18, the J gene TRBJ1-2, with a possible D match to TRBD1 (5 bases). Germline-derived CDR1 and CDR2 are KGHSH and LQKENI. The CDR3 consists of 13 residues. Trimming took 10 bases from V and 4 from J, leaving 16 bases between them. The CDR3 DNA sequence: TGTGCCACCTTCACAGGCCTCGGCTATGGCTACACCTTC. Its translation: CATFTGLGYGYTF.

This sequence joins TRBV6-6 and TRBJ2-5; no reliable D call. The V gene's germline CDR1 is MNHNY and CDR2 SVGAGI (reference sequence). V lost 0 bases and J lost 1, with 9 bases in between. The CDR3 loop spans 15 amino acids. The CDR3 is CASSYSGRFQETQYF. The CDR3 coding sequence is TGTGCCAGCAGTTACTCAGGCAGGTTCCAAGAGACCCAGTACTTC.

The chain carries TRBV6-6 and TRBJ1-5; perhaps TRBD1 as D (5 bases). Germline CDR1 MNHNY, CDR2 SVGAGI (reference sequence). Trimming cost V 2 bases and J 4 bases, with 9 bases left between them. The CDR3 is made up of 14 amino acids. The CDR3 DNA sequence: TGTGCCAGCAGTTACATGGGGGGGAATCAGCCCCAGCATTTT. Its protein is CASSYMGGNQPQHF.

This clone was found a few times. This chain uses TRBV7-9 with TRBJ2-4, with 8 bases fitting TRBD1. The V and J ends lost 6 bases and 1 base, in that order; junction bases with no gene match: 8. Germline values: CDR1 SEHNR, CDR2 FQNEAQ (reference sequence). This CDR3 has 16 amino acids. Here the CDR3 DNA reads TGTGCCAGCAGTAGACAGGGGAGTCGGGCCAAAAACATTCAGTACTTC. Translating gives CASSRQGSRAKNIQYF. Complete variable domain (other parts from reference TRBV7-9 and TRBJ2-4): DTGVSQNPRHKITKRGQNVTFRCDPISEHNRLYWYRQTLGQGPEFLTYFQNEAQLEKSRLLSDRFSAERPKGSFSTLEIQRTEQGDSAMYLCASSRQGSRAKNIQYFGAGTRLSVL.

The rearrangement joins TRBV19 to TRBJ2-3; unclear D gene. CDR1 LNHDA and CDR2 SQIVND come from the germline V gene (reference sequence). Trimming stripped 3 bases from V and 11 bases from J, with 21 bases between. The CDR3 covers 15 residues. In DNA, the CDR3 is TGTGCCAGTAGTATTGGTGGGGTGGCACAGATGGAGCAGTATTTT. It is translated as CASSIGGVAQMEQYF.

This chain joins TRBV28 and TRBJ2-7, with unresolved D. Trimming took 3 bases from V and 0 from J, leaving 9 bases between them. The CDR3 length is 14 residues. CDR1 is MDHEN and CDR2 is SYDVKM in the germline V gene. The DNA for the CDR3 is TGTGCCAGCAGTTTTGTTGGTAGCTCCTACGAGCAGTACTTC. It specifies CASSFVGSSYEQYF.

The rearrangement uses TRBV9 and TRBJ2-1; D ambiguous. Per germline, CDR1 SGDLS and CDR2 YYNGEE. This CDR3 is 14 amino acids long. V gave up 4 bases and J gave up 2 bases, with 10 bases separating them. The CDR3 nucleotides are TGTGCCAGCAGCACAACTTCTGCCTACAATGAGCAGTTCTTC. This sequence encodes CASSTTSAYNEQFF.

The rearrangement uses TRBV28 and TRBJ1-1; perhaps TRBD1 as D (6 bases). Germline V gene data show CDR1 as MDHEN and CDR2 as SYDVKM. CDR3 length equals 14 residues. Trimming left V 10 bases short and J 2 bases short, with 17 bases between. The CDR3 nucleotides are TGTGCCACTCTGGGGGGCGGCTTCAACACTGAAGCTTTCTTT. This sequence encodes CATLGGGFNTEAFF.

The chain employs TRBV7-9 and TRBJ1-2, with a weak D call TRBD1 (5 bases). The CDR3 extends over 11 amino acids. Germline loops: CDR1 SEHNR, CDR2 FQNEAQ (reference sequence). Written as DNA, the CDR3 is TGTGGGGGCCGATTCGGGTATGGCTACACCTTC. This translates into CGGRFGYGYTF.

The CDR3 bases are TGTGCCAGCAGCTTGCCCCGGGACGGAGGGTCAGAGACCCAGTACTTC. Amino acid sequence: CASSLPRDGGSETQYF. The chain recombines TRBV7-6 with TRBJ2-5, with D maybe TRBD2 (6 bases). Germline-derived CDR1 and CDR2 are SGHVS and FNYEAQ. This CDR3 has 16 amino acids. V lost 3 bases and J 4 bases, leaving 18 bases between the germline ends.